A single sample gave rise to the 20 T cell receptor beta chains below, sequenced in a study of blood T cell repertoires in COVID-19. The repertoire was sequenced with immunoSEQ multiplex PCR; TCRdb's copy has only in-frame clones and lacks some. The sample shows 98,000 or so clones, more than 70% of them seen only once. Material: peripheral blood. The receptors shown here come from a woman aged 55-70 years in a cohort sampled during active or convalescent COVID-19.

CDR3 sequence reads: CASSLGGTSGSNEQFF. The DNA for the CDR3 is TGCGCCAGCAGCTTGGGGGGGACTAGCGGGAGCAATGAGCAGTTCTTC. The J gene is TRBJ2-1, the V gene TRBV5-1; 14 bases fit TRBD2. Trimming removed 0 bases from V and 6 bases from J; junction bases left unmatched: 2. Germline V gene sequence: CDR1 SGHRS, CDR2 YFSETQ. The length of the CDR3 is 16 residues.

The chain uses TRBV18 and TRBJ1-4; 8 positions agree with TRBD1. The CDR3 is 15 amino acids. Losses at the gene ends were 6 bases for V and 6 bases for J; bases not matched to a gene: 9. CDR1 KGHSH and CDR2 LQKENI come from the germline V gene. The CDR3 region is CASSRQGSLYEKLFF. The CDR3 DNA sequence: TGTGCCAGCTCGCGACAGGGGTCCCTTTATGAAAAACTGTTTTTT. Supplemented by reference TRBV18 and TRBJ1-4, the full variable domain reads NAGVMQNPRHLVRRRGQEARLRCSPMKGHSHVYWYRQLPEEGLKFMVYLQKENIIDESGMPKERFSAEFPKEGPSILRIQQVVRGDSAAYFCASSRQGSLYEKLFFGSGTQLSVL.

The chain combines TRBV9 with TRBJ2-3; D is unclear. Trimming left V 3 bases short and J 2 bases short, with 10 bases between. Germline V gene data show CDR1 as SGDLS and CDR2 as YYNGEE. This CDR3 has 14 residues. The CDR3, as DNA: TGTGCCAGCAGCGGAGGCATTAACACAGATACGCAGTATTTT. As protein: CASSGGINTDTQYF.

The CDR3 nucleotides are TGTGCCAGCAGCGCCCTTGAGGGAAACACCATATATTTT. Translated, it gives CASSALEGNTIYF. The chain links TRBV7-9 to TRBJ1-3; D not certain. Trimming shortened V by 5 bases and J by 4 bases, and 9 bases separated the two germline ends. Germline assignment: CDR1 SEHNR and CDR2 FQNEAQ (reference sequence). There are 13 residues in the CDR3.

CDR3 residues: CASSEEGQGAEETQYF. The CDR3 bases are TGCGCCAGCAGTGAGGAGGGACAGGGGGCGGAAGAGACCCAGTACTTC. This chain connects TRBV10-1 to TRBJ2-5; 12 bases are a match to TRBD1. V shed 2 bases and J 3 bases; nucleotides not matched to a gene: 4. There are 16 residues in the CDR3. Germline CDR1 is WNHNN and CDR2 is SYGVQD (reference sequence).

The chain carries TRBV6-5 and TRBJ1-2; 8 bases are shared with TRBD1. J gave up 0 bases and V 4 bases, and 4 bases lay outside the gene matches. Per germline, CDR1 MNHEY and CDR2 SVGAGI. The CDR3 totals 15 residues. The CDR3 loop is CASSSWTGSNYGYTF. In DNA, the CDR3 is TGTGCCAGCAGTTCGTGGACAGGGTCTAACTATGGCTACACCTTC.

V is TRBV9 and J is TRBJ2-1; 8 bases are shared with TRBD1. The CDR3 loop spans 15 amino acids. Germline CDR1 is SGDLS and CDR2 is YYNGEE. With 9 bases clipped from V and 0 bases from J, the junction kept 8 bases outside the gene matches. This CDR3 is CAITWDRSSYNEQFF. In DNA, the CDR3 is TGTGCCATCACGTGGGACAGGAGCTCCTACAATGAGCAGTTCTTC. The complete variable domain, with remaining parts taken from reference TRBV9 and TRBJ2-1, reads DSGVTQTPKHLITATGQRVTLRCSPRSGDLSVYWYQQSLDQGLQFLIQYYNGEERAKGNILERFSAQQFPDLHSELNLSSLELGDSALYFCAITWDRSSYNEQFFGPGTRLTVL.

The chain has TRBV5-1 and TRBJ1-4; weak D call: TRBD1 (6 bases). The germline V and J ends were trimmed by 2 bases and 7 bases, with 12 bases remaining between them. The CDR3 loop spans 14 amino acids. Germline V gene data show CDR1 as SGHRS and CDR2 as YFSETQ. The CDR3 coding sequence is TGCGCCAGCAGCTTAGAGAGGGGGGGTGAAAAACTGTTTTTT. Translated: CASSLERGGEKLFF.

V usage is TRBV18 and J usage is TRBJ1-2; D possibly corresponds to TRBD1 (5 bases). This CDR3 region has 14 residues. Germline CDR1 is KGHSH and CDR2 is LQKENI. V was clipped by 0 bases and J by 4 bases, with 9 bases between them. In nucleotides, the CDR3 is TGTGCCAGCTCACCACCACTCAGGGCCTATGGCTACACCTTC. This encodes CASSPPLRAYGYTF.

The gene calls are TRBV7-9 and TRBJ2-5, with 11 bases lining up with TRBD2. V was pared by 6 bases and J by 4 bases, with 4 bases of the junction left unmatched. CDR1 and CDR2 (germline): SEHNR, FQNEAQ (reference sequence). The CDR3 contains 14 residues. This chain's CDR3 is CASSSGLAGETQYF. For the CDR3, the DNA is TGTGCCAGCAGTTCTGGACTAGCGGGAGAGACCCAGTACTTC.

V gene TRBV16 combines with J gene TRBJ1-1; D is uncertain. Germline assignment: CDR1 KGHSY and CDR2 FQNENV. This CDR3 is built from 13 residues. V lost 0 bases to trimming and J lost 4 bases, with 6 bases between them. The CDR3 bases are TGTGCCAGCAGCCAATCGCGGAGCACTGAAGCTTTCTTT. Its protein is CASSQSRSTEAFF.

This clone was seen more than once but under ten times. V gene TRBV7-9 combines with J gene TRBJ1-2; weak D call: TRBD1 (6 bases). The CDR3 runs 13 residues. CDR1 is SEHNR, CDR2 FQNEAQ, per germline (reference sequence). Trimming cost V 4 bases and J 4 bases, with 10 bases left between them. Here the CDR3 reads CASSSGTFYGYTF. The CDR3, as DNA: TGTGCCAGCAGCTCCGGGACATTCTATGGCTACACCTTC. The full variable domain, rest sourced from reference TRBV7-9 and TRBJ1-2, is DTGVSQNPRHKITKRGQNVTFRCDPISEHNRLYWYRQTLGQGPEFLTYFQNEAQLEKSRLLSDRFSAERPKGSFSTLEIQRTEQGDSAMYLCASSSGTFYGYTFGSGTRLTVV.

The chain recombines TRBV5-5 with TRBJ1-1, with unresolved D. Germline lookup yields CDR1 SGHKS and CDR2 YYEKEE (reference sequence). Trimming pared 0 bases from V and 1 base from J, leaving 13 bases between. The CDR3 consists of 16 residues. CDR3 bases: TGTGCCAGCAGCTTGGAAGGCGGGCCGGGGAACACTGAAGCTTTCTTT. It codes for CASSLEGGPGNTEAFF.

The chain is built from TRBV6-5 and TRBJ1-1; the D gene is possibly TRBD1 (5 bases). CDR3 length equals 15 residues. Germline V gene lookup returns CDR1 MNHEY and CDR2 SVGAGI. V gave up 0 bases and J gave up 3 bases, with 11 bases separating them. CDR3 in DNA: TGTGCCAGCAGTTACTCAGGGGCACGTCACACTGAAGCTTTCTTT. Translation: CASSYSGARHTEAFF.

This rearrangement joins TRBV6-2 or TRBV6-3 to TRBJ1-5, with 7 bases that match TRBD1. V was clipped by 5 bases and J by 2 bases; unmatched bases: 6. Germline V CDR1 and CDR2: MNHEY, SVGEGT. CDR3 length: 15 amino acids. The CDR3 here is CASSMGTVGNQPQHF. The CDR3, as DNA: TGTGCCAGCAGTATGGGGACAGTTGGCAATCAGCCCCAGCATTTT.

The V gene is TRBV10-3, the J gene TRBJ2-7; 7 bases match TRBD1. The germline V gene has CDR1 ENHRY and CDR2 SYGVKD. This CDR3 has 14 residues. V lost 6 bases to trimming and J lost 6 bases; unmatched junction nucleotides: 11. The CDR3 region has the DNA TGTGCCATCAGCAGACAGGGAAGGAATGGCGAGCAGTACTTC. It is translated as CAISRQGRNGEQYF.

This clone was observed a handful of times. The V call is TRBV6-6, the J call TRBJ1-1, with D hard to call. V was trimmed by 6 bases and J by 4 bases, leaving 27 bases between them. This CDR3 comprises 18 residues. Germline V gives CDR1 MNHNY, CDR2 SVGAGI (reference sequence). CDR3 loop: CASSRLGGPPNPLTEAFF. DNA for the CDR3: TGTGCCAGCAGCCGATTGGGTGGGCCCCCTAATCCCCTCACTGAAGCTTTCTTT.

The genes are TRBV7-2 and TRBJ2-5; TRBD2 aligns across 15 bases. The CDR3 is 17 amino acids. V shed 5 bases and J 4 bases; nucleotides not matched to a gene: 8. In germline, CDR1 is SGHTA, CDR2 FQGNSA. This chain's CDR3 is CASSPRTSGGAGETQYF. Here the CDR3 DNA reads TGTGCCAGCAGCCCAAGGACTAGCGGGGGGGCGGGAGAGACCCAGTACTTC.

CDR3 sequence (DNA): TGTGCCAGCAGCACCTTTTGGGGTACAGGGGGCTGGGAGACCCAGTACTTC. Translating it yields CASSTFWGTGGWETQYF. The V gene is TRBV7-9, the J gene TRBJ2-5, with 9 nucleotides matching TRBD1. This CDR3 region has 17 residues. Germline CDR1 SEHNR, CDR2 FQNEAQ (reference sequence). Unmatched junction bases numbered 15, after V lost 5 bases and J lost 5 bases.

The chain is built from TRBV20-1 and TRBJ2-7; 8 nucleotides agree with TRBD1. Germline V gene data show CDR1 as DFQATT and CDR2 as SNEGSKA (reference sequence). CDR3 length: 15 amino acids. With 3 bases clipped from V and 6 bases from J, the junction kept 13 bases outside the gene matches. The CDR3, as DNA: TGCAGTGCTAGTGTTCGGCGCAGGGGGCTTTCCGAGCAGTACTTC. Its protein product is CSASVRRRGLSEQYF.